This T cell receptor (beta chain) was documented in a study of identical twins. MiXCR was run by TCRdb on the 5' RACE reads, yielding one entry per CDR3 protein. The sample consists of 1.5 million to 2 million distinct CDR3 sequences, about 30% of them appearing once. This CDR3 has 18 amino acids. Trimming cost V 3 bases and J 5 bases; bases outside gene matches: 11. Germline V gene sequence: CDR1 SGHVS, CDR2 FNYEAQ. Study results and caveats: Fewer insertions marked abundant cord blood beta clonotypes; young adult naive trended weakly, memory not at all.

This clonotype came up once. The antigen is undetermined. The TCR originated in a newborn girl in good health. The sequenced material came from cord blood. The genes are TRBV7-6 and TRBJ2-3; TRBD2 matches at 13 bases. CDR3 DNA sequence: TGTGCCAGCAGCTTGTACCCCGGGACTAGCGGGGAAAGAGATACGCAGTATTTT. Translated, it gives CASSLYPGTSGERDTQYF.